This section outlines one T cell receptor (beta chain) sequence together with its context. The antigen remains undetermined. TCRdb called the RACE reads again in MiXCR, with one record for every CDR3 protein. Of about 160,000 distinct CDR3 sequences listed, around 30% are singletons. This entry belongs to a study of human T cells and chemical hapten exposure. Study-wide background: DPC 0.01% went on the upper back by patch test, with reading at 6 days. Regarding the study as a whole: There were significantly more large CDR3 similarity clusters among expanded TCRs than among controls.

Time point given: patch test 3, about 24 weeks after DPC sensitization. The treatment was: therapeutic diphenylcyclopropenone sensitization with weekly scalp DPC. The material sequenced was whole blood, taken in connection with sensitization to the hapten diphenylcyclopropenone (DPC). The source is a young woman with alopecia areata. Some clones in this sample may be carry-over from other donors' samples.

The DNA of the CDR3 is TGTGCCAGCAGCTTGTCGGACAGGCTTGTTTCGAAGGGCTACACCTTC. This encodes CASSLSDRLVSKGYTF. The chain joins TRBV5-4 to TRBJ1-2; 7 positions match TRBD1. V was pared by 1 base and J by 8 bases, with 14 bases of the junction left unmatched. This CDR3 comprises 16 residues. Germline CDR1 and CDR2: SGHNT and YYREEE (reference sequence).